This T cell receptor (beta chain) originates from a study of response to subunit inactivated influenza vaccine. The study, taken as a whole, reports: It was the authors' suggestion that each seasonal influenza vaccination recruits few new T cells.

The sample holds a few counts of this clonotype. Its antigen is still unknown. TCRdb itself ran the RT-PCR reads through MiXCR, one entry per CDR3 protein. The data show about 190,000 distinct CDR3 sequences, around 14% seen once. Sequenced material: CD8+ T cells sorted from PBMCs, taken about 5 days after vaccination. The sequence derives from a man aged 45 to 65 who received an inactivated influenza vaccine.

The CDR3 bases are TGTGCCAGCAGTGAATATCAGGGTGGCACTGAAGCTTTCTTT. Its protein is CASSEYQGGTEAFF. The J gene is TRBJ1-1, the V gene TRBV25-1; TRBD1 is a possible D gene (5 bases). Looked up from germline, CDR1 is MGHDK and CDR2 is SYGVNS. V was clipped by 0 bases and J by 4 bases, with 9 bases between them. This CDR3 is built from 14 residues.